This T cell receptor (beta chain) appears in the sequencing data of a study of blood T cell repertoires in COVID-19. Recovery meant two consecutive negative NP/OP PCR tests, professional clearance, or resolved symptoms. Only in-frame clones appear in the TCRdb table, and some are missing; sequencing was by immunoSEQ multiplex PCR. Counted here are roughly 300,000 clones, 90% occurring once; the ten biggest clones make up 1.1%. The CDR3 is 14 residues long. Germline-derived CDR1 and CDR2 are GTSNPN and SVGIG (reference sequence). V lost 0 bases to trimming and J lost 7 bases, with 13 bases between them.

This receptor was identified in a woman aged 30 to 39 who had recovered from COVID-19. The specimen was PBMCs or T cells enriched from blood (not recorded which). This chain connects TRBV30 to TRBJ1-5, with D possibly matching TRBD1 (6 bases). In nucleotides, the CDR3 is TGTGCCTGGAGTGTTCTGGGGGCGAGGCAGCCCCAGCATTTT. Amino acid sequence: CAWSVLGARQPQHF.